These 8 T cell receptor beta chains originate from one sample sequenced in a study of PD-L1 blockade in urothelial cancer. Indicated time point: peripheral blood 6 weeks after treatment start. This table comes from immunoSEQ multiplex PCR, and its TCRdb copy is limited to in-frame clones, with some not included. The data show about 48,000 clones, 75% to 90% seen once. This specimen was PBMCs, taken around atezolizumab (anti-PD-L1) treatment. Receptor source: a man aged 55-75 years with urothelial cancer.

Here the CDR3 DNA reads TGTGCCAGCAGCCCCAGCCGGGCTAGCGGGATAGAGACCCAGTACTTC. Translating gives CASSPSRASGIETQYF. The V call is TRBV7-9, the J call TRBJ2-5, with TRBD2 matching over 9 bases. Trimming at V came to 5 bases and at J to 4 bases, leaving 11 bases not matched to a gene. Germline values: CDR1 SEHNR, CDR2 FQNEAQ (reference sequence). CDR3 length equals 16 residues.

The gene calls are TRBV5-1 and TRBJ2-3; 10 nucleotides match TRBD2. J lost 4 bases, V lost 5 bases, and 16 bases had no gene match. Germline V gene data show CDR1 as SGHRS and CDR2 as YFSETQ. This CDR3 comprises 18 residues. The DNA for the CDR3 is TGCGCCAGCAGGACAGCGGGGGGGTTGGGGCTGAGGGCAGATACGCAGTATTTT. Translation gives CASRTAGGLGLRADTQYF.

The V call is TRBV4-3, the J call TRBJ2-3, with 8 bases lining up with TRBD2. The CDR3 loop spans 16 amino acids. The germline V gene has CDR1 LGHNA and CDR2 YSLEER. J gave up 4 bases and V 2 bases, and 8 bases lay outside the gene matches. The CDR3 nucleotides read TGCGCCAGCAGCCAAACAGGCGGGGGGCGCCCAGATACGCAGTATTTT. Translated, it gives CASSQTGGGRPDTQYF.

The rearrangement links TRBV30 to TRBJ1-4, with D unresolved. CDR3 length: 14 residues. Germline V gene sequence: CDR1 GTSNPN, CDR2 SVGIG (reference sequence). The V end lost 4 bases, the J end lost 5 bases, and 14 bases lay between the germline ends. The CDR3 spells CAWTFGRSNEKLFF. For the CDR3, the DNA is TGTGCCTGGACCTTCGGCAGGTCCAATGAAAAACTGTTTTTT.

The rearrangement joins TRBV4-2 to TRBJ1-1; D is perhaps TRBD1 (6 bases). This CDR3 is built from 15 residues. CDR1 and CDR2 (germline): LGHNA, YNFKEQ. V lost 5 bases to trimming and J lost 1 base, with 14 bases between them. CDR3 amino acids: CASSDHGRGNTEAFF. CDR3 coding DNA: TGTGCCAGCAGCGATCATGGCAGGGGGAACACTGAAGCTTTCTTT.

The chain employs TRBV12-5 and TRBJ2-7; tentative D call: TRBD2 (6 bases). This CDR3 is 14 amino acids long. V dropped 2 bases and J dropped 3 bases, with 11 bases sitting between them. CDR1 and CDR2 (germline): LGHNT, FRNRAP. Here the CDR3 DNA reads TGTGCTAGTGGTTTGTACCTCGGGAGCTACGAGCAGTACTTC. Its translation: CASGLYLGSYEQYF.

V usage is TRBV10-1 and J usage is TRBJ1-2; TRBD1 matches at 10 bases. The V segment lost 3 bases and the J segment 4 bases; nucleotides outside the gene matches: 5. Germline V gene lookup returns CDR1 WNHNN and CDR2 SYGVQD (reference sequence). There are 15 residues in the CDR3. The chain's CDR3 is CASSDGTGASYGYTF. CDR3 in DNA: TGCGCCAGCAGTGACGGGACAGGGGCGTCCTATGGCTACACCTTC.

This clone was seen once. The rearrangement joins TRBV6-6 to TRBJ1-2; D ambiguous. Germline lookup yields CDR1 MNHNY and CDR2 SVGAGI (reference sequence). CDR3 size: 15 residues. Deletions cut 0 bases from V and 8 bases from J, with 16 bases between. The DNA of the CDR3 is TGTGCCAGCAGTTACTCAACCCAAGCGGATGGAGGCTACACCTTC. This codes for CASSYSTQADGGYTF.